This TCR beta chain was observed in a study of blood T cell repertoires in COVID-19. This clone has just a few counts. Profiled with immunoSEQ multiplex PCR; TCRdb holds only in-frame clones, not every one. The table records 130,000 to 150,000 clones, roughly 80% of them present only once. Germline V gene data show CDR1 as MNHNS and CDR2 as SASEGT. This CDR3 is 16 amino acids long. V shed 3 bases, J shed 5 bases, and the junction held 5 bases outside the gene matches. Donors were grouped by their self-reported clinical history. The receptor was derived from a man aged 45 to 65 who had recovered from COVID-19. This chain connects TRBV6-1 to TRBJ1-6; TRBD1 aligns across 9 bases. Material for sequencing was PBMCs or T cells enriched from blood (not recorded which). CDR3 protein: CASSDAGTGNNSPLHF. CDR3 nucleotides: TGTGCCAGCAGTGACGCCGGGACAGGGAATAATTCACCCCTCCACTTT.